These 4 T cell receptor beta chains originate from one sample sequenced in a study of blood T cells in healthy people across ages. Combining a sample-barcoded 5' primer with a J-beta primer mix, a second PCR ran for about 6 to 12 cycles. TCRdb processed the 5' RACE reads anew with MiXCR; each CDR3 protein has one entry. Among some 1,800,000 distinct CDR3 sequences, roughly 43% were seen once, and the ten largest hold 23%. The sequencing sample was made of blood. The receptors come from a human donor in good health.

The V gene is TRBV2, the J gene TRBJ1-2; 9 bases line up with TRBD1. The CDR3 runs to 14 residues. Per the germline V gene, CDR1 is SNHLY and CDR2 is FYNNEI. V trimming: 6 bases; J trimming: 5 bases; junction bases outside the gene matches: 7. The CDR3 bases are TGTGCCAGCAGCAAGGACAGGGGAAGATATGGCTACACCTTC. Translation: CASSKDRGRYGYTF.

A few counts support this clonotype. The chain combines TRBV12-3 or TRBV12-4 with TRBJ2-3; D gene ambiguous. V lost 1 base and J lost 1, with 9 bases in between. This CDR3 is built from 15 residues. The CDR3 reads CASSLEPGRTDTQYF. The CDR3 nucleotides read TGTGCCAGCAGTTTAGAACCTGGGCGCACAGATACGCAGTATTTT.

This clonotype was seen a handful of times. This chain uses TRBV6-2 or TRBV6-3 with TRBJ2-1; TRBD1 matches at 10 bases. Germline loops: CDR1 MNHEY, CDR2 SVGEGT. The ends lost 6 bases at V and 5 bases at J; junction bases unmatched: 1. The CDR3 runs 13 residues. CDR3 in amino acids: CASRGQGNNEQFF. The CDR3 DNA reads TGTGCCAGCAGGGGACAGGGGAACAATGAGCAGTTCTTC.

This sequence joins TRBV12-3 or TRBV12-4 and TRBJ2-3, with a tentative D call TRBD2 (5 bases). Trimming pared 5 bases from V and 4 bases from J, leaving 13 bases between. The CDR3 totals 14 residues. The CDR3 DNA follows: TGTGCCAGCAGTGCGGACTTTGCCCCAGATACGCAGTATTTT. Protein product: CASSADFAPDTQYF.